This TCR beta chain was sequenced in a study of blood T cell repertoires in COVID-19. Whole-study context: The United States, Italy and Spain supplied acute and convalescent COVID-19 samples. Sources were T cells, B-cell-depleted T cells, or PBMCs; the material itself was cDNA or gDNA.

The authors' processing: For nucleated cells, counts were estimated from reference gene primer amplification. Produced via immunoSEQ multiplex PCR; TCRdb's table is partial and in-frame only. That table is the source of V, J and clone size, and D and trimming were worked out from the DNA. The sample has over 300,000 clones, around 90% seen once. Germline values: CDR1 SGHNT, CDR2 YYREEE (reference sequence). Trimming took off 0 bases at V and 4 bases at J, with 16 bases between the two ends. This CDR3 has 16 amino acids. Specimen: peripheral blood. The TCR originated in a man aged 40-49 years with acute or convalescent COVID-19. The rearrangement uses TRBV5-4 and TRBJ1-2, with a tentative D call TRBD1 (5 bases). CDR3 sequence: CASSLDGGRAFYGYTF. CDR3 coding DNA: TGTGCCAGCAGCTTGGATGGTGGCAGGGCTTTCTATGGCTACACCTTC.